The present entry profiles one T cell receptor beta chain with its context. The sample comes from a study of T cell responses to AZD1222 COVID-19 vaccine. Germline V gives CDR1 SGHTA, CDR2 FQGNSA. With 5 bases clipped from V and 4 bases from J, the junction kept 6 bases outside the gene matches. The CDR3 runs 14 residues. This table comes from immunoSEQ multiplex PCR, and its TCRdb copy is limited to in-frame clones, with some not included. The sample records roughly 40,000 clones, 60% to 85% being singletons. The input for sequencing was peripheral blood, taken on day 0 of AZD1222 vaccination. The chain recombines TRBV7-2 with TRBJ2-7; TRBD1 matches 9 bases. This sequence originates from an adult in good health. In nucleotides, the CDR3 is TGTGCCAGCAGCCCCTGGACAGGGGAATACGAGCAGTACTTC. Protein product: CASSPWTGEYEQYF. The variable domain in full, completed from reference TRBV7-2 and TRBJ2-7, reads GAGVSQSPSNKVTEKGKDVELRCDPISGHTALYWYRQSLGQGLEFLIYFQGNSAPDKSGLPSDRFSAERTGGSVSTLTIQRTQQEDSAVYLCASSPWTGEYEQYFGPGTRLTVT.